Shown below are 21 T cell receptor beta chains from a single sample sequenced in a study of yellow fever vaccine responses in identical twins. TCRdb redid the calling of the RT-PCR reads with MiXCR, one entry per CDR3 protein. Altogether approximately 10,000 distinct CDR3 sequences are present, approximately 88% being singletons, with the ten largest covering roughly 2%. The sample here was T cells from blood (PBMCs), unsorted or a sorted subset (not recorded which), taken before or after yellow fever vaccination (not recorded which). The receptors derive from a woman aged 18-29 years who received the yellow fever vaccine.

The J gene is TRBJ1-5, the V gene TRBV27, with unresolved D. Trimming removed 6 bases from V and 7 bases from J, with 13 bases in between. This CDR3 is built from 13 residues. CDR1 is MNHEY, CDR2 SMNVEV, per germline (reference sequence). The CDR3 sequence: CASSPRIGQPQHF. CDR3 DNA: TGTGCCAGCAGCCCACGAATTGGCCAGCCCCAGCATTTT.

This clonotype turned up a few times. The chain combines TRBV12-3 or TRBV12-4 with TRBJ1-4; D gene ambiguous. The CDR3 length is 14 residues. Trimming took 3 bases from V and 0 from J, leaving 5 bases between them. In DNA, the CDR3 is TGTGCCAGCAGTTTTACAGCAACTAATGAAAAACTGTTTTTT. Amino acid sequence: CASSFTATNEKLFF.

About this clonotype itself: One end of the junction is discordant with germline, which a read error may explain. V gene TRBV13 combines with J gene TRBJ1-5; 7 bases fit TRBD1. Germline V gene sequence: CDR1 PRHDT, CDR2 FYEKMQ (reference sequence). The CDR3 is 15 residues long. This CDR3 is CASTLGGAMSQPQHF. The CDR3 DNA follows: TGTGCCAGCACCTTAGGGGGCGCGATGAGTCAGCCCCAGCATTTT.

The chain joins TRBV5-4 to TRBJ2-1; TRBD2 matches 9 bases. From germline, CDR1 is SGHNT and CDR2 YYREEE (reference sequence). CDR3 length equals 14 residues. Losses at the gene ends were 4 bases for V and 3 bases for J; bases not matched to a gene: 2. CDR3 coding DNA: TGTGCCAGCAGCCCTAGCGGGAACTACAATGAGCAGTTCTTC. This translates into CASSPSGNYNEQFF.

The CDR3 here is CASSLGLGPGELFF. CDR3 DNA sequence: TGTGCCAGCAGCTTAGGACTAGGGCCCGGGGAGCTGTTTTTT. The J gene is TRBJ2-2, the V gene TRBV13; TRBD2 is a possible D gene (5 bases). Between the trimmed V and J ends, which lost 0 bases and 6 bases, there was a span of 8 bases. Per the germline V gene, CDR1 is PRHDT and CDR2 is FYEKMQ (reference sequence). The CDR3 is made up of 14 amino acids.

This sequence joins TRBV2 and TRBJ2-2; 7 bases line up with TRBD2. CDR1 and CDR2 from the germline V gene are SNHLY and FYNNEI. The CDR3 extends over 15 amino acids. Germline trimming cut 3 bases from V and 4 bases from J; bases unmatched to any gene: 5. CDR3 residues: CASSDVLAATGELFF. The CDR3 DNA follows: TGTGCCAGCAGTGACGTGCTAGCGGCCACCGGGGAGCTGTTTTTT. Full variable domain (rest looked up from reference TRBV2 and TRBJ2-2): EPEVTQTPSHQVTQMGQEVILRCVPISNHLYFYWYRQILGQKVEFLVSFYNNEISEKSEIFDDQFSVERPDGSNFTLKIRSTKLEDSAMYFCASSDVLAATGELFFGEGSRLTVL.

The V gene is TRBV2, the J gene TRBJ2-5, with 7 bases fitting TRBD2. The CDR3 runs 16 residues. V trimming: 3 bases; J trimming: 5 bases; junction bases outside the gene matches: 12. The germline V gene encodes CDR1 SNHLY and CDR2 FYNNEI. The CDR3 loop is CASSDQGGSRRETQYF. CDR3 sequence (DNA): TGTGCCAGCAGTGATCAGGGAGGGTCGAGGCGGGAGACCCAGTACTTC.

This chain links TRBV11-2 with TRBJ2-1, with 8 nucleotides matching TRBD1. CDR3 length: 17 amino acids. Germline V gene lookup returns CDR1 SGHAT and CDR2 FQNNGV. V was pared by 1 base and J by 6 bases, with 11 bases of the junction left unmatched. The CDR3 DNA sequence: TGTGCCAGCAGCTTAGGGGCCCGAGACAGGGGCCTCAATGAGCAGTTCTTC. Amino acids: CASSLGARDRGLNEQFF.

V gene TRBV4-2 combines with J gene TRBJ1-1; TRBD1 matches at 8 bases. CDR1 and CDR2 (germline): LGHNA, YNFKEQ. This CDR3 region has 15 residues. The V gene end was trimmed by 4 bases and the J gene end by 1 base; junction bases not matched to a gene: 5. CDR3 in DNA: TGTGCCAGCAGCCTAGGACAGGGTGGGAACACTGAAGCTTTCTTT. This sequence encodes CASSLGQGGNTEAFF.

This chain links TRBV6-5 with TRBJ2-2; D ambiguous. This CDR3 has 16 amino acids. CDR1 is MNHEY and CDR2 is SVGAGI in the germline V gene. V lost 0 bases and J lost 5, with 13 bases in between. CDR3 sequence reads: CASSYSIGQRTGELFF. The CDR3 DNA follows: TGTGCCAGCAGTTACTCGATTGGGCAGAGGACCGGGGAGCTGTTTTTT.

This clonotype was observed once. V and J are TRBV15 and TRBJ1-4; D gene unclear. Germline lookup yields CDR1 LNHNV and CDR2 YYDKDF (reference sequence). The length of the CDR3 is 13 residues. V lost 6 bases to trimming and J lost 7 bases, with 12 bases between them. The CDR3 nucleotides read TGTGCCACCAGGCGGCCGACCCTTGAAAAACTGTTTTTT. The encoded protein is CATRRPTLEKLFF.

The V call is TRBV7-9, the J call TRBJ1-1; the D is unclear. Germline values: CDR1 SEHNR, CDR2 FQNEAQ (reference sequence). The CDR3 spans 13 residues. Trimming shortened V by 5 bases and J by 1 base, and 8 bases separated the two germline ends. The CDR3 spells CASSVSGNTEAFF. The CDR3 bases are TGTGCCAGCAGCGTCAGCGGGAACACTGAAGCTTTCTTT.

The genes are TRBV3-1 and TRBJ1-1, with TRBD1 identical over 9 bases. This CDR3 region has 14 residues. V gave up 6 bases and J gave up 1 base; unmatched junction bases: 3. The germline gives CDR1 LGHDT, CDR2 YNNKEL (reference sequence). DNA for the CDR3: TGTGCCAGCAGTCGGACAGGGGCGAACACTGAAGCTTTCTTT. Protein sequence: CASSRTGANTEAFF.

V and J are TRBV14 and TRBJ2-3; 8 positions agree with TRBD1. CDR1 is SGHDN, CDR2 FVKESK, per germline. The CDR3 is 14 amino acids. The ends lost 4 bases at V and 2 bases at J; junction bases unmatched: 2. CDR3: CASSLTGVTDTQYF. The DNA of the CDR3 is TGTGCCAGCAGCCTGACAGGGGTCACAGATACGCAGTATTTT.

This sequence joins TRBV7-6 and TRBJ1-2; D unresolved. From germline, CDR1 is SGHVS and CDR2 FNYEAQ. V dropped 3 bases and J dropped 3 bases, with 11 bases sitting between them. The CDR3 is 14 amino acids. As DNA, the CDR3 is TGTGCCAGCAGCTTGATGGAGGGTGACTATGGCTACACCTTC. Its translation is CASSLMEGDYGYTF.

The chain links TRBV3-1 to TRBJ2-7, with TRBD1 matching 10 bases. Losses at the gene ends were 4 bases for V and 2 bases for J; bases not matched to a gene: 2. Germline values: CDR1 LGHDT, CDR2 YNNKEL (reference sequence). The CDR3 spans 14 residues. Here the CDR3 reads CASSLGTGAYEQYV. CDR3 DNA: TGTGCCAGCAGCCTGGGGACAGGGGCCTACGAGCAGTACGTC.

The CDR3 region has the DNA TGTGCCAGCAGCTTAAATAGCAATCAGCCCCAGCATTTT. It translates to CASSLNSNQPQHF. The rearrangement links TRBV11-1 to TRBJ1-5; D is unclear. V shed 2 bases and J shed 0 bases, with 2 bases lying between them. From germline, CDR1 is SGHAT and CDR2 FQDESV (reference sequence). The CDR3 covers 13 residues.

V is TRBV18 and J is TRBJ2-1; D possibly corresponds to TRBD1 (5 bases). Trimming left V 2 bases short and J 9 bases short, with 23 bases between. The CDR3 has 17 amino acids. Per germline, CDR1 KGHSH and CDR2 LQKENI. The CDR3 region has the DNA TGTGCCAGCTCACCAACGTCCGGCTCGGCAGGGCTGATTGAGCAGTTCTTC. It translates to CASSPTSGSAGLIEQFF.

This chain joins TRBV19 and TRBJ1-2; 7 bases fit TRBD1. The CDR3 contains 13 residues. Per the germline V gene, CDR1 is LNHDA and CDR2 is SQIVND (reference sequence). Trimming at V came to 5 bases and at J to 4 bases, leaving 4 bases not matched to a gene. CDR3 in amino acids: CASSDREGYGYTF. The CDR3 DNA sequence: TGTGCCAGTAGTGACAGGGAAGGCTATGGCTACACCTTC.

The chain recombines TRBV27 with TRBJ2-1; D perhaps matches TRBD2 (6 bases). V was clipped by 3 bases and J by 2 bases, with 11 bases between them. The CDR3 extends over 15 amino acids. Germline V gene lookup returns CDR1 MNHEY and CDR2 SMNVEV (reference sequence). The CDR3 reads CASSLAGSPYNEQFF. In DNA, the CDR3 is TGTGCCAGCAGTTTGGCGGGATCCCCCTACAATGAGCAGTTCTTC.

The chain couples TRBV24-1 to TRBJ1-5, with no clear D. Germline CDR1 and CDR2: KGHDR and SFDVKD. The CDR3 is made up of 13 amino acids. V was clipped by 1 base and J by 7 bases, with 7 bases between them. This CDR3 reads CATSDFGWQPQHF. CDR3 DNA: TGTGCCACCAGTGATTTTGGTTGGCAGCCCCAGCATTTT.